This T cell receptor (beta chain) came from a study of monozygotic twins with inflammatory bowel disease. Germline V lookup: CDR1 MGHDK, CDR2 SYGVNS. This CDR3 spans 14 amino acids. Investigators made cDNA in eight separate reactions per sample. Template switching appended UMIs that held a 6-nucleotide sample barcode. Following a re-call of the 5' RACE reads, TCRdb has one entry per CDR3 protein and lacks DNA. This sample carries some 440,000 distinct CDR3 sequences, with about 2.4% going to the ten biggest clones. The chain combines TRBV25-1 with TRBJ2-5; lacking DNA, the TRBD1 call made by TCRdb goes unchecked. Sequencing was performed on blood. The source is a human donor with ulcerative colitis or Crohn's disease, or a healthy co-twin of an affected twin (not recorded which). Here the CDR3 reads CASISDRAPWTQYF.